This TCR beta chain was sequenced in a study of T cells after yellow fever vaccination. Study details: When fractions had low cell numbers, they were prepared with SMART-Seq v4 Ultra Low Input. General study points: The study re-detected most primary-vaccination clones after the booster (96% CD4, almost 90% CD8). Overall, a small share of clonotypes was seen in both CD4 and CD8 compartments.

With respect to this clonotype: No antigen is known for it.

5'RACE template switching generated TCR cDNA, adding a universal primer site and UMIs. TCRdb fed the 5' RACE reads into MiXCR, producing one record per CDR3 protein. The repertoire holds 300,000 or so distinct CDR3 sequences, approximately 8% seen once, with approximately 15% in the top ten. Sequenced here: PBMCs, sampled about 49 days after the first yellow fever vaccination. The receptor comes from a man in his late teens or twenties who received the YFV17D yellow fever vaccine.

The CDR3 protein is CASSPGLVPSTDTQYF. The CDR3 coding sequence is TGTGCCAGCAGCCCCGGACTAGTCCCGAGCACAGATACGCAGTATTTT. The chain is built from TRBV5-4 and TRBJ2-3; 7 bases are shared with TRBD2. This CDR3 is built from 16 residues. Germline trimming cut 4 bases from V and 0 bases from J; bases unmatched to any gene: 8. In germline, CDR1 is SGHNT, CDR2 YYREEE (reference sequence).